This T cell receptor beta chain is drawn from a study of blood T cell repertoires in COVID-19. About the research overall: Sample material is recorded as cDNA or gDNA derived from T cells, B-cell-depleted T cells, or PBMCs.

V was clipped by 5 bases and J by 8 bases; unmatched bases: 7. This CDR3 has 14 amino acids. In germline, CDR1 is SGHTA, CDR2 FQGNSA. Symptom resolution, clearance, or two negative PCRs marked donors in Cohort 3 as recovered. Some clones are missing from TCRdb's copy, which holds only in-frame ones; the method was immunoSEQ multiplex PCR. Of over 200,000 clones listed, around 89% are singletons. Sequences were obtained from PBMCs or T cells enriched from blood (not recorded which). The chain is built from TRBV7-2 and TRBJ2-5, with TRBD2 matching over 11 bases. This receptor was obtained from a man aged 30 to 39 who had recovered from COVID-19. The CDR3 here is CASSPTSGVITQYF. CDR3 nucleotides: TGTGCCAGCAGCCCGACTAGCGGGGTCATTACCCAGTACTTC.